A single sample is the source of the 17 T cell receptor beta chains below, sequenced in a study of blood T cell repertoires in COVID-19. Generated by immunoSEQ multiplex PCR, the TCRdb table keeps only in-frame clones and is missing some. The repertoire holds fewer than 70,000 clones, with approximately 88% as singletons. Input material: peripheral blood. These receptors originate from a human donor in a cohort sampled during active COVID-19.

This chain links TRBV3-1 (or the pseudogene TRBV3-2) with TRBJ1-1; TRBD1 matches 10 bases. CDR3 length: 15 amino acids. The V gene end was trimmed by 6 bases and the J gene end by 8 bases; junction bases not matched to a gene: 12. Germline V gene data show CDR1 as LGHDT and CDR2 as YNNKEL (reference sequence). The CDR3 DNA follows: TGTGCCAGCAGGGATGCCGGGACAGGGGCGGACGAAGCTTTCTTT. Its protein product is CASRDAGTGADEAFF.

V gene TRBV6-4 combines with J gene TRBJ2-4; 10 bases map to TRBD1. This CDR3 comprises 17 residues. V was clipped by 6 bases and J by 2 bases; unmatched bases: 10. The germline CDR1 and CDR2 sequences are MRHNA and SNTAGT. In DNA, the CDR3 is TGTGCCAGCAGGAGTAACCGGGACAGGGGTTCCAAAAACATTCAGTACTTC. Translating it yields CASRSNRDRGSKNIQYF.

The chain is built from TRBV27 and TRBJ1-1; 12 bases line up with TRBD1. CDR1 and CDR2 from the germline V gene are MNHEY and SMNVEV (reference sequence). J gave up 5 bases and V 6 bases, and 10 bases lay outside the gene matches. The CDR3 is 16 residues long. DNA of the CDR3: TGTGCCAGCAGGAAAGGGACAGGGGGCGCGGGGACTGAAGCTTTCTTT. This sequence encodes CASRKGTGGAGTEAFF.

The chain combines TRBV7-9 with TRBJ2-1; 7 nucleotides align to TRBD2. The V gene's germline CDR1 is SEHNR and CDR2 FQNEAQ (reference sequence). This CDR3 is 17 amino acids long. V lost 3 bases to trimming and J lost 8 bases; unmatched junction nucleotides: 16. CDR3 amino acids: CASSFTRSGGSLDEQFF. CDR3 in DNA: TGTGCCAGCAGCTTTACTCGTTCTGGCGGGAGTCTAGATGAGCAGTTCTTC.

CDR3 sequence reads: CASWVELSQKGVNTGELFF. CDR3 nucleotides: TGTGCCAGCTGGGTCGAGCTCTCCCAAAAGGGGGTTAACACCGGGGAGCTGTTTTTT. The chain has TRBV21-1 and TRBJ2-2; the table calls TRBD1, which could not be checked here. TRBV21-1 is a listed pseudogene. The CDR3 spans 19 residues.

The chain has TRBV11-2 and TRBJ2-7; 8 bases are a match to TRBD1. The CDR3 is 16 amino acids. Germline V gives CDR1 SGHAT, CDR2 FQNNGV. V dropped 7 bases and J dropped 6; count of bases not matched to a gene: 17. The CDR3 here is CASILNIGQGVSEQYF. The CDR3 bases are TGTGCCAGCATTCTTAATATCGGACAGGGAGTAAGCGAGCAGTACTTC.

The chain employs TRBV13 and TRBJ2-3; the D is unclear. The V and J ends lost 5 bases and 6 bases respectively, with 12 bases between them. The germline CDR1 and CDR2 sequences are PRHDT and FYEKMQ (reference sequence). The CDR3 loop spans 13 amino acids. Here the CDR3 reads CASSHALRDTQYF. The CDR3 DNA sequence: TGTGCCAGCAGCCACGCACTGAGGGATACGCAGTATTTT.

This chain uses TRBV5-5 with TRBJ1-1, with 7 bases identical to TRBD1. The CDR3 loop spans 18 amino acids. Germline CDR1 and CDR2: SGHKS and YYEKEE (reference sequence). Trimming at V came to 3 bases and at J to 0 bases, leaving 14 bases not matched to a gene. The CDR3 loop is CASSSSRQGRNMNTEAFF. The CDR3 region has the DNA TGTGCCAGCAGCTCCTCCCGACAGGGAAGGAATATGAACACTGAAGCTTTCTTT.

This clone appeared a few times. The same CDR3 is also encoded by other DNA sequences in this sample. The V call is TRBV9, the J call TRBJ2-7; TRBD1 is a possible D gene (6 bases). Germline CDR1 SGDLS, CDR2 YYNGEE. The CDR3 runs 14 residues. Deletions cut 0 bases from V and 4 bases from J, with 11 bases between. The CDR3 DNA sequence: TGTGCCAGCAGCGTAGCTACAGGGCAATACGAGCAGTACTTC. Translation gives CASSVATGQYEQYF.

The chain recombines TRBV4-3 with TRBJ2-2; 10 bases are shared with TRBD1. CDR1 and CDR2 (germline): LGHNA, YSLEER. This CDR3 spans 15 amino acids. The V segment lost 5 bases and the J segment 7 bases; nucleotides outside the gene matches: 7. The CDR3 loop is CASSVDRGVIGELFF. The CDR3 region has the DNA TGCGCCAGCAGCGTGGACAGGGGGGTGATCGGGGAGCTGTTTTTT.

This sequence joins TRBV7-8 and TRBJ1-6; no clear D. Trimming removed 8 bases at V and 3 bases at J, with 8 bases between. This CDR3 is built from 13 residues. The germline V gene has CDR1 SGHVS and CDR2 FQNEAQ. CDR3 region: CASVADYNSPLHF. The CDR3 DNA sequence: TGTGCCAGCGTCGCAGACTATAATTCACCCCTCCACTTT.

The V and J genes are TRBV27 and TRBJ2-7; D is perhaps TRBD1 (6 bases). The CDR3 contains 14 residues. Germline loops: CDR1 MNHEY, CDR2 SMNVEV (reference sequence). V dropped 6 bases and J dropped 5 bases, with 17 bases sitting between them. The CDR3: CASRQRGRGHEQYF. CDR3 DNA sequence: TGTGCCAGCAGGCAAAGGGGCAGGGGCCACGAGCAGTACTTC.

The CDR3 reads CASKEGQARPPQHF. In DNA form, the CDR3 reads TGTGCCAGCAAAGAAGGACAGGCTCGTCCCCCCCAGCATTTT. The chain couples TRBV6-6 to TRBJ1-5, with 7 nucleotides matching TRBD1. Germline V gives CDR1 MNHNY, CDR2 SVGAGI (reference sequence). V dropped 7 bases and J dropped 10; count of bases not matched to a gene: 13. The CDR3 spans 14 residues.

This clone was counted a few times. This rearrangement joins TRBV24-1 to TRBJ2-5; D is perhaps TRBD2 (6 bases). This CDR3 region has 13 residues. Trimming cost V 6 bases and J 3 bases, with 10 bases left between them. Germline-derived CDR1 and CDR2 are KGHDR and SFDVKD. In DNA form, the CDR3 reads TGTGCCACCAGTCATGGGGGGAAAGAGACCCAGTACTTC. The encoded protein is CATSHGGKETQYF.

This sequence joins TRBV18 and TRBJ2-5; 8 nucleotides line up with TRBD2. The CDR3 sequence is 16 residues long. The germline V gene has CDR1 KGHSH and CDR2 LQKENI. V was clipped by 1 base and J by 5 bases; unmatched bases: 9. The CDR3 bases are TGTGCCAGCTCACCACAAACCGGGACTAGGAGGGAGACCCAGTACTTC. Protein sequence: CASSPQTGTRRETQYF.

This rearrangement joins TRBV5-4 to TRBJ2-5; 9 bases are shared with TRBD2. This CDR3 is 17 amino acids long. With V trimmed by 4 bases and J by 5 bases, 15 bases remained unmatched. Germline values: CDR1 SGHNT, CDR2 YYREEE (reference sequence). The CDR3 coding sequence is TGTGCCAGCAGCCCTGGGGGCAGCGGGGGGCTCCGGGAGACCCAGTACTTC. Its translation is CASSPGGSGGLRETQYF.

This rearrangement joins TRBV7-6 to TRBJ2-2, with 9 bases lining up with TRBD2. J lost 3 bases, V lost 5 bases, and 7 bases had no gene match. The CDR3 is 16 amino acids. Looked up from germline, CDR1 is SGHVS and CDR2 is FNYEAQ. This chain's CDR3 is CASSLNSGRDTGELFF. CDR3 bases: TGTGCCAGCAGCCTAAATAGCGGGAGAGACACCGGGGAGCTGTTTTTT.